One and the same sample provided the 27 T cell receptor beta chains below, sequenced in a study of regulatory T cells in long-lasting Graves disease. HTBI primers from iRepertoire and Arm-PCR of CDR3 regions yielded the TCR beta libraries. TCRdb used MiXCR to reprocess the multiplex PCR reads, holding one entry per CDR3 protein. The repertoire holds roughly 350,000 distinct CDR3 sequences, with over 15% as singletons. Stated time point: newly diagnosed GD, antithyroid drugs for less than 3 months. PBMCs provided the RNA from which the TCR library was made. The same specimen was also included in a second study, on T cells in Graves' hyperthyroidism and ophthalmopathy.

Sequenced material: peripheral blood mononuclear cells (PBMCs), taken at new diagnosis, from a patient treated with antithyroid drugs. The receptors derive from a man in his forties with Graves disease.

This clonotype was recorded many times. The V call is TRBV9, the J call TRBJ1-3, with D hard to call. This CDR3 is 16 amino acids long. CDR1 is SGDLS, CDR2 YYNGEE, per germline. With 0 bases removed from V and 0 bases from J, the gap between germline ends came to 10 bases. The CDR3 loop is CASSVGVGNSGNTIYF. The CDR3 DNA follows: TGTGCCAGCAGCGTAGGGGTAGGGAACTCTGGAAACACCATATATTTT.

In its sample, this clonotype was seen a few times. V gene TRBV12-3 or TRBV12-4 combines with J gene TRBJ2-5; 12 nucleotides match TRBD2. The CDR3 totals 16 residues. V dropped 5 bases and J dropped 2; count of bases not matched to a gene: 6. This chain's CDR3 is CASSRGTSGPQETQYF. In nucleotides, the CDR3 is TGTGCCAGCAGTCGGGGGACTAGCGGGCCACAAGAGACCCAGTACTTC.

This clonotype was seen at least ten times. The V call is TRBV28, the J call TRBJ2-7; a weak D match, TRBD1 (5 bases). The CDR3 length is 13 residues. V was clipped by 7 bases and J by 6 bases, with 16 bases between them. Germline CDR1 is MDHEN and CDR2 is SYDVKM. CDR3 sequence: CASISQEIGEQYF. CDR3 DNA: TGTGCCAGCATTTCACAGGAGATTGGCGAGCAGTACTTC.

The chain is built from TRBV3-1 and TRBJ2-7; D is perhaps TRBD1 (6 bases). V was shortened by 0 bases and J by 4 bases, with 16 bases between the two germline ends. Germline CDR1 is LGHDT and CDR2 is YNNKEL (reference sequence). The CDR3 loop spans 16 amino acids. In DNA, the CDR3 is TGTGCCAGCAGCCAAGACCAGGGGTTGAGTGGATACGAGCAGTACTTC. This translates into CASSQDQGLSGYEQYF.

With regard to this clonotype: This sequence may be a read error, since a much larger clone differs from it by one base. V usage is TRBV18 and J usage is TRBJ2-7, with D possibly matching TRBD2 (6 bases). Germline V gives CDR1 KGHSH, CDR2 LQKENI. Trimming removed 1 base at V and 0 bases at J, with 16 bases between. The CDR3 sequence is 17 residues long. CDR3 sequence reads: CASSPHLSGPSSYEQYF. The CDR3 DNA sequence: TGTGCCAGCTCACCACATTTGAGCGGGCCTAGCTCCTACGAGCAGTACTTC.

This rearrangement joins TRBV7-9 to TRBJ1-4; 10 nucleotides line up with TRBD1. Germline lookup yields CDR1 SEHNR and CDR2 FQNEAQ (reference sequence). Trimming took 8 bases from V and 6 from J; bases not matched to a gene: 6. The CDR3 extends over 14 amino acids. Here the CDR3 DNA reads TGTGCCAGCCTTTCCGGGACAGGGGATGAAAAACTGTTTTTT. It yields the protein CASLSGTGDEKLFF.

At least ten counts were recorded for this clonotype. The gene calls are TRBV5-1 and TRBJ1-1, with a tentative D call TRBD1 (6 bases). The V end was cut by 1 base, the J end by 1 base, with 8 bases between. CDR3 length: 14 residues. CDR1 SGHRS and CDR2 YFSETQ come from the germline V gene. The CDR3 nucleotides read TGCGCCAGCAGCTTGACAGGGCAGAACACTGAAGCTTTCTTT. Translated: CASSLTGQNTEAFF.

In regard to this clonotype: This may arise from a read error, as a much more abundant clone is one base away. V usage is TRBV6-1 and J usage is TRBJ1-4; 7 bases are a match to TRBD1. Germline loops: CDR1 MNHNS, CDR2 SASEGT. The CDR3 is made up of 14 amino acids. The CDR3 sequence: CAGSLRQGNEKLFF. The CDR3 DNA reads as TGTGCCGGCAGTCTTCGACAGGGAAATGAAAAACTGTTTTTT.

Only a few counts were recorded for this clonotype. The chain is built from TRBV4-1 and TRBJ2-3; possible D gene TRBD2, 5 bases. Trimming stripped 5 bases from V and 5 bases from J, with 11 bases between. CDR3 size: 13 residues. Germline CDR1 is MGHRA and CDR2 is YSYEKL. The CDR3: CASSGVGGDTQYF. In DNA, the CDR3 is TGCGCCAGCAGCGGCGTCGGAGGAGATACGCAGTATTTT.

This clonotype has at least ten counts. This chain links TRBV12-3 or TRBV12-4 with TRBJ1-5, with a tentative D call TRBD1 (6 bases). Trimming cost V 3 bases and J 5 bases, with 11 bases left between them. The CDR3 consists of 14 residues. The CDR3 region is CASSLTGTHQPQHF. The CDR3, as DNA: TGTGCCAGCAGTTTGACAGGAACTCATCAGCCCCAGCATTTT.

This clonotype came up many times. The genes are TRBV2 and TRBJ1-2, with TRBD1 matching over 9 bases. Germline-derived CDR1 and CDR2 are SNHLY and FYNNEI. Trimming at V came to 5 bases and at J to 4 bases, leaving 2 bases not matched to a gene. The CDR3 loop spans 13 amino acids. The CDR3 region is CASSMGQGYGYTF. In DNA, the CDR3 is TGTGCCAGCAGTATGGGACAGGGCTATGGCTACACCTTC.

This clonotype appeared many times. The rearrangement uses TRBV20-1 and TRBJ2-4; TRBD1 is a possible D gene (5 bases). The V end lost 0 bases, the J end lost 5 bases, and 11 bases lay between the germline ends. Germline V gene sequence: CDR1 DFQATT, CDR2 SNEGSKA (reference sequence). This CDR3 has 14 amino acids. The CDR3 region is CSARDGHRQNIQYF. CDR3 DNA: TGCAGTGCTAGAGATGGACACCGCCAAAACATTCAGTACTTC.

This clonotype turned up a few times. The rearrangement joins TRBV12-3 or TRBV12-4 to TRBJ1-3; 7 bases are shared with TRBD1. V lost 3 bases, J lost 8 bases, and 16 bases stayed unmatched. The CDR3 consists of 17 residues. The CDR3 DNA sequence: TGTGCCAGCAGTTTTTGGGACAGAATGAGGAGATGGGACACCATATATTTT. This translates into CASSFWDRMRRWDTIYF.

This clonotype was counted many times. The chain carries TRBV6-5 and TRBJ1-1, with a weak D call TRBD1 (5 bases). Germline V gene data show CDR1 as MNHEY and CDR2 as SVGAGI. This CDR3 contains 18 residues. V was pared by 2 bases and J by 0 bases, with 19 bases between. The CDR3 sequence: CASSYGQGAGLMNTEAFF. The CDR3 region has the DNA TGTGCCAGCAGTTACGGCCAGGGAGCTGGGCTCATGAACACTGAAGCTTTCTTT.

In its sample, this clonotype was seen many times. The chain has TRBV6-5 and TRBJ2-3; 9 bases are a match to TRBD2. Trimming cost V 3 bases and J 2 bases; bases outside gene matches: 3. CDR3 length: 15 residues. The V gene's germline CDR1 is MNHEY and CDR2 SVGAGI. For the CDR3, the DNA is TGTGCCAGCAGTTATGCTAGCGGGGCCACAGATACGCAGTATTTT. Translated: CASSYASGATDTQYF.

This clonotype appeared a few times. This may stem from a read error, because a much larger clone lies one nucleotide away. V usage is TRBV12-3 or TRBV12-4 and J usage is TRBJ2-3; D gene uncertain. The CDR3 sequence is 15 residues long. V dropped 11 bases and J dropped 0 bases, with 18 bases sitting between them. CDR3 region: CARKTSRRSTDTQYF. In DNA form, the CDR3 reads TGTGCCCGCAAAACCTCCCGGAGAAGCACAGATACGCAGTATTTT.

In this sample, this clonotype turned up many times. The genes are TRBV2 and TRBJ1-6; D possibly corresponds to TRBD1 (6 bases). V dropped 2 bases and J dropped 7 bases, with 9 bases sitting between them. The germline V gene has CDR1 SNHLY and CDR2 FYNNEI. The length of the CDR3 is 14 residues. CDR3 in DNA: TGTGCCAGCAGTGAAACAGGGCAGAATTCACCCCTCCACTTT. It specifies CASSETGQNSPLHF.

The sample holds a few counts of this clonotype. V is TRBV29-1 and J is TRBJ2-1; TRBD1 matches 10 bases. Germline V lookup: CDR1 SQVTM, CDR2 ANQGSEA. The V gene end was trimmed by 5 bases and the J gene end by 6 bases; junction bases not matched to a gene: 7. The length of the CDR3 is 14 residues. The CDR3 coding sequence is TGCAGCGTTACGACAGGGGGCGCGAGCAATGAGCAGTTCTTC. Translation: CSVTTGGASNEQFF.

This clonotype has ten or more counts. The V gene is TRBV10-3, the J gene TRBJ2-5; D may be TRBD1 or TRBD2 (5 bases each). The V gene lost 3 bases and the J gene lost 5 bases, with 16 bases spanning the gap. From germline, CDR1 is ENHRY and CDR2 SYGVKD. The CDR3 covers 15 residues. This chain's CDR3 is CAISDHAKGTETQYF. DNA of the CDR3: TGTGCCATCAGTGATCACGCGAAGGGGACGGAGACCCAGTACTTC.

This clonotype was recorded many times. The chain couples TRBV18 to TRBJ2-2; perhaps TRBD2 as D (5 bases). V lost 3 bases and J 4 bases, leaving 12 bases between the germline ends. This CDR3 is 15 amino acids long. Germline CDR1 is KGHSH and CDR2 is LQKENI. The CDR3: CASSPTRATTGELFF. The CDR3 DNA follows: TGTGCCAGCTCACCGACGAGGGCAACCACCGGGGAGCTGTTTTTT. The entire variable domain, with the rest obtained from reference TRBV18 and TRBJ2-2, is as follows: NAGVMQNPRHLVRRRGQEARLRCSPMKGHSHVYWYRQLPEEGLKFMVYLQKENIIDESGMPKERFSAEFPKEGPSILRIQQVVRGDSAAYFCASSPTRATTGELFFGEGSRLTVL.

The V and J genes are TRBV7-2 and TRBJ2-6; possible D gene TRBD1, 6 bases. Per germline, CDR1 SGHTA and CDR2 FQGNSA. With 1 base removed from V and 2 bases from J, the gap between germline ends came to 9 bases. This CDR3 spans 16 amino acids. CDR3 in amino acids: CASSLVRGAGANVLTF. CDR3 nucleotides: TGTGCCAGCAGCTTAGTCAGGGGCGCTGGGGCCAACGTCCTGACTTTC.

This clonotype showed up just a few times. V is TRBV24-1 and J is TRBJ2-3, with D perhaps assigned TRBD1 or TRBD2 (5 bases each). This CDR3 region has 15 residues. Germline CDR1 and CDR2: KGHDR and SFDVKD. The V end lost 4 bases, the J end lost 5 bases, and 15 bases lay between the germline ends. The CDR3 reads CATSEGRATRDTQYF. CDR3 DNA sequence: TGTGCCACCAGTGAGGGGCGGGCCACGAGAGATACGCAGTATTTT.

This clonotype was counted ten times or more. The chain links TRBV28 to TRBJ2-7; 10 bases line up with TRBD1. Germline V CDR1 and CDR2: MDHEN, SYDVKM. The CDR3 contains 15 residues. V lost 0 bases to trimming and J lost 3 bases; unmatched junction nucleotides: 2. The CDR3 loop reads CASSLWTGGGYEQYF. The CDR3 nucleotides are TGTGCCAGCAGTTTATGGACAGGGGGCGGCTACGAGCAGTACTTC.

Ten or more counts support this clonotype. This chain connects TRBV28 to TRBJ1-1, with D maybe TRBD1 (6 bases). Germline V gives CDR1 MDHEN, CDR2 SYDVKM. The CDR3 runs 13 residues. V dropped 9 bases and J dropped 2 bases, with 13 bases sitting between them. CDR3 sequence reads: CASLGHRNTEAFF. The DNA for the CDR3 is TGTGCCAGTTTGGGACACCGAAACACTGAAGCTTTCTTT.

This clonotype was counted at least ten times. The chain has TRBV7-9 and TRBJ1-1; a possible D gene is TRBD1 (5 bases). Germline V lookup: CDR1 SEHNR, CDR2 FQNEAQ (reference sequence). V was pared by 5 bases and J by 4 bases, with 11 bases between. The CDR3 loop spans 13 amino acids. Written as DNA, the CDR3 is TGTGCCAGCAGCCCGAGAGGGGTCACTGAAGCTTTCTTT. It specifies CASSPRGVTEAFF.

Details on this clonotype: Possible read error: a much larger clone is one base away. V and J are TRBV11-2 and TRBJ1-6, with D uncertain. The CDR3 extends over 15 amino acids. In germline, CDR1 is SGHAT, CDR2 FQNNGV. The V and J ends lost 1 base and 0 bases respectively, with 4 bases between them. CDR3 sequence reads: CASSLGGSYNSPLHF. CDR3 bases: TGTGCCAGCAGCTTAGGGGGCTCCTATAATTCACCCCTCCACTTT. The complete variable domain, with remaining parts taken from reference TRBV11-2 and TRBJ1-6, reads EAGVAQSPRYKIIEKRQSVAFWCNPISGHATLYWYQQILGQGPKLLIQFQNNGVVDDSQLPKDRFSAERLKGVDSTLKIQPAKLEDSAVYLCASSLGGSYNSPLHFGNGTRLTVT.

This clonotype was seen ten or more times. This chain connects TRBV27 to TRBJ2-1, with a tentative D call TRBD1 (6 bases). Trimming removed 5 bases at V and 15 bases at J, with 20 bases between. The CDR3 extends over 13 amino acids. Germline-derived CDR1 and CDR2 are MNHEY and SMNVEV (reference sequence). The CDR3 DNA sequence: TGTGCCAGCAGTCTCACACGACAGGTTGGGTTGTTCTTC. Residues: CASSLTRQVGLFF.